Listed here are 28 T cell receptor beta chains from one sample, sequenced in a study of blood T cell repertoires in COVID-19. Sequencing used immunoSEQ multiplex PCR; TCRdb keeps in-frame clones, though not all of them. The sample holds some 300,000 clones, 90% seen once. Sequencing used peripheral blood. All receptors come from a woman aged 40 to 50 with COVID-19, enrolled during active disease.

The V call is TRBV28, the J call TRBJ1-1; D is unclear. This CDR3 has 11 residues. CDR1 and CDR2 (germline): MDHEN, SYDVKM. The V end was cut by 2 bases, the J end by 7 bases, with 5 bases between. The DNA for the CDR3 is TGTGCCAGCAGTTTACAGCGTGAAGCTTTCTTT. This sequence encodes CASSLQREAFF.

The chain links TRBV4-1 to TRBJ2-7; D unclear. The CDR3 is 15 residues long. The germline V and J ends were trimmed by 6 bases and 3 bases, with 18 bases remaining between them. Germline V gene data show CDR1 as MGHRA and CDR2 as YSYEKL. The CDR3 here is CASSSSELPGYEQYF. CDR3 DNA sequence: TGCGCCAGCAGTTCCTCGGAACTTCCAGGCTACGAGCAGTACTTC.

V gene TRBV4-2 combines with J gene TRBJ2-7, with D unresolved. There are 14 residues in the CDR3. V was pared by 5 bases and J by 2 bases, with 13 bases between. Germline CDR1 is LGHNA and CDR2 is YNFKEQ. The CDR3 spells CASSSDAVTYEQYF. CDR3 bases: TGTGCCAGCAGCTCAGATGCTGTTACCTACGAGCAGTACTTC.

The rearrangement links TRBV6-5 to TRBJ1-2, with D hard to call. Germline CDR1 is MNHEY and CDR2 is SVGAGI. The CDR3 spans 14 residues. V shed 6 bases and J shed 8 bases, with 19 bases lying between them. This chain's CDR3 is CASRTPGLPGGYTF. The DNA of the CDR3 is TGTGCCAGCAGAACCCCGGGTTTGCCCGGGGGCTACACCTTC.

This clone was detected only once. This rearrangement joins TRBV18 to TRBJ1-2, with no clear D. The germline gives CDR1 KGHSH, CDR2 LQKENI. Trimming removed 0 bases at V and 4 bases at J, with 6 bases between. This CDR3 comprises 13 residues. This chain's CDR3 is CASSPPSLYGYTF. DNA for the CDR3: TGTGCCAGCTCACCACCCAGTCTCTATGGCTACACCTTC.

In this sample, this clone turned up a few times. The V call is TRBV6-2 or TRBV6-3, the J call TRBJ1-2; D is perhaps TRBD1 (6 bases). From germline, CDR1 is MNHEY and CDR2 SVGEGT. This CDR3 comprises 15 residues. Trimming took 0 bases from V and 4 from J, leaving 12 bases between them. The CDR3 DNA is TGTGCCAGCAGTTACTCGTGGGACAACCTCTATGGCTACACCTTC. Encoded protein: CASSYSWDNLYGYTF.

This chain connects TRBV11-2 to TRBJ2-7; 7 nucleotides agree with TRBD2. V was pared by 4 bases and J by 3 bases, with 6 bases of the junction left unmatched. Germline CDR1 SGHAT, CDR2 FQNNGV. The CDR3 contains 14 residues. This CDR3 is CASSSIAGHYEQYF. Here the CDR3 DNA reads TGTGCCAGCAGCTCGATAGCGGGCCACTACGAGCAGTACTTC.

The V call is TRBV7-2, the J call TRBJ1-5; 7 bases are a match to TRBD1. This CDR3 has 15 amino acids. Per germline, CDR1 SGHTA and CDR2 FQGNSA. V was clipped by 5 bases and J by 2 bases; unmatched bases: 6. The CDR3 DNA is TGTGCCAGCAGCCCACAGGGGCCGGGCAATCAGCCCCAGCATTTT. Translated: CASSPQGPGNQPQHF.

The genes are TRBV7-2 and TRBJ2-3, with 9 bases matching TRBD2. The V segment lost 1 base and the J segment 4 bases; nucleotides outside the gene matches: 6. CDR3 length: 16 amino acids. CDR1 and CDR2 (germline): SGHTA, FQGNSA. The CDR3 protein is CASSLVVAGEPDTQYF. CDR3 DNA: TGTGCCAGCAGCTTAGTGGTAGCGGGAGAACCAGATACGCAGTATTTT.

The chain combines TRBV2 with TRBJ2-3, with 7 bases aligning to TRBD2. Trimming cost V 2 bases and J 5 bases; bases outside gene matches: 4. In germline, CDR1 is SNHLY, CDR2 FYNNEI. This CDR3 is 14 amino acids long. In DNA form, the CDR3 reads TGTGCCAGCAGTGAAATAGGCGGGGGAGATACGCAGTATTTT. Translated, it gives CASSEIGGGDTQYF.

The J gene is TRBJ2-2, the V gene TRBV7-2, with 7 bases lining up with TRBD2. CDR3 size: 14 residues. CDR1 and CDR2 from the germline V gene are SGHTA and FQGNSA. V trimming: 7 bases; J trimming: 7 bases; junction bases outside the gene matches: 9. This CDR3 reads CASNLGGTGGELFF. CDR3 DNA sequence: TGTGCCAGCAACCTGGGGGGGACGGGCGGGGAGCTGTTTTTT.

The rearrangement joins TRBV6-5 to TRBJ2-5, with D possibly matching TRBD1 (5 bases). Germline loops: CDR1 MNHEY, CDR2 SVGAGI. Trimming shortened V by 0 bases and J by 7 bases, and 9 bases separated the two germline ends. The CDR3 is 13 amino acids. The CDR3 sequence: CASSYSARGTQYF. The CDR3 nucleotides read TGTGCCAGCAGTTACTCGGCAAGGGGGACCCAGTACTTC.

The rearrangement links TRBV2 to TRBJ2-3; 9 positions match TRBD1. J lost 3 bases, V lost 6 bases, and 4 bases had no gene match. CDR3 size: 14 residues. Germline CDR1 is SNHLY and CDR2 is FYNNEI. The CDR3 region is CASSRDRATDTQYF. DNA for the CDR3: TGTGCCAGCAGCCGGGACAGGGCGACAGATACGCAGTATTTT. Complete variable domain (other parts from reference TRBV2 and TRBJ2-3): EPEVTQTPSHQVTQMGQEVILRCVPISNHLYFYWYRQILGQKVEFLVSFYNNEISEKSEIFDDQFSVERPDGSNFTLKIRSTKLEDSAMYFCASSRDRATDTQYFGPGTRLTVL.

The CDR3 here is CASRLTRGGAGEKLFF. The CDR3 coding sequence is TGTGCCAGCAGACTTACCCGAGGGGGCGCGGGTGAAAAACTGTTTTTT. The chain combines TRBV28 with TRBJ1-4, with TRBD1 matching over 7 bases. The CDR3 contains 16 residues. J gave up 7 bases and V 6 bases, and 14 bases lay outside the gene matches. Germline lookup yields CDR1 MDHEN and CDR2 SYDVKM. Complete variable domain (other parts from reference TRBV28 and TRBJ1-4): DVKVTQSSRYLVKRTGEKVFLECVQDMDHENMFWYRQDPGLGLRLIYFSYDVKMKEKGDIPEGYSVSREKKERFSLILESASTNQTSMYLCASRLTRGGAGEKLFFGSGTQLSVL.

This chain uses TRBV5-4 with TRBJ2-7; D perhaps matches TRBD1 (5 bases). CDR1 SGHNT and CDR2 YYREEE come from the germline V gene (reference sequence). V lost 5 bases to trimming and J lost 8 bases, with 17 bases between them. The CDR3 sequence is 13 residues long. The CDR3 coding sequence is TGTGCCAGCAGGCCGGACACCCTAAGCAAGCAGTACTTC. It specifies CASRPDTLSKQYF.

This chain links TRBV11-2 with TRBJ2-1; 7 bases map to TRBD2. The CDR3 loop spans 15 amino acids. Germline CDR1 is SGHAT and CDR2 is FQNNGV. Trimming took 5 bases from V and 0 from J; bases not matched to a gene: 4. The CDR3 is CASSPTGGSYNEQFF. The CDR3 region has the DNA TGTGCCAGCAGCCCCACGGGGGGCTCCTACAATGAGCAGTTCTTC.

This chain joins TRBV5-8 and TRBJ1-5, with 7 bases fitting TRBD1. The germline V gene encodes CDR1 SGHTS and CDR2 YDEGEE. The CDR3 consists of 14 residues. Trimming cost V 4 bases and J 5 bases; bases outside gene matches: 6. The CDR3 is CASSPRDSYQPQHF. CDR3 bases: TGTGCCAGCAGCCCCCGGGACAGTTATCAGCCCCAGCATTTT.

The chain links TRBV11-2 to TRBJ2-5, with 11 bases identical to TRBD2. Germline trimming cut 1 base from V and 2 bases from J; bases unmatched to any gene: 6. The germline V gene has CDR1 SGHAT and CDR2 FQNNGV. The CDR3 runs to 17 residues. The CDR3 sequence is CASSLVGGTSGQETQYF. CDR3 sequence (DNA): TGTGCCAGCAGCTTAGTGGGAGGGACTAGCGGACAAGAGACCCAGTACTTC.

The chain joins TRBV5-1 to TRBJ2-1; tentative D call: TRBD1 (6 bases). The CDR3 length is 16 residues. Deletions cut 5 bases from V and 0 bases from J, with 15 bases between. The V gene's germline CDR1 is SGHRS and CDR2 YFSETQ. CDR3 nucleotide sequence: TGCGCCAGCAGGGCACCACAGGGTCGCTCCTACAATGAGCAGTTCTTC. This sequence encodes CASRAPQGRSYNEQFF.

The chain joins TRBV4-3 to TRBJ1-2, with TRBD1 identical over 7 bases. The junction had 6 bases not matched to a gene; V was cut back by 1 base and J by 1 base. The CDR3 runs 16 residues. CDR1 LGHNA and CDR2 YSLEER come from the germline V gene. This chain's CDR3 is CASSQGQGFNNYGYTF. CDR3 bases: TGCGCCAGCAGCCAAGGACAGGGATTCAATAACTATGGCTACACCTTC.

The gene calls are TRBV29-1 and TRBJ1-1; D perhaps matches TRBD1 (6 bases). V lost 4 bases and J lost 1, with 13 bases in between. The CDR3 has 14 amino acids. CDR1 SQVTM and CDR2 ANQGSEA come from the germline V gene. The CDR3: CSVGKGVGNTEAFF. The CDR3, as DNA: TGCAGCGTTGGAAAGGGGGTCGGGAACACTGAAGCTTTCTTT.

The CDR3 protein is CASSDRFLNTEAFF. In DNA form, the CDR3 reads TGTGCCAGCAGTGATCGGTTTTTAAACACTGAAGCTTTCTTT. The rearrangement uses TRBV2 and TRBJ1-1; no firm D call. With 3 bases removed from V and 2 bases from J, the gap between germline ends came to 10 bases. CDR3 length: 14 residues. Germline CDR1 reads SNHLY; CDR2 reads FYNNEI.

The chain combines TRBV27 with TRBJ2-7; 10 bases are a match to TRBD1. With 2 bases clipped from V and 5 bases from J, the junction kept 3 bases outside the gene matches. The CDR3 sequence is 14 residues long. Germline V CDR1 and CDR2: MNHEY, SMNVEV (reference sequence). The CDR3 sequence is CASSLRDRGHEQYF. CDR3 nucleotide sequence: TGTGCCAGCAGTTTAAGGGACAGGGGCCACGAGCAGTACTTC.

The rearrangement links TRBV5-6 to TRBJ2-7; possible D gene TRBD1, 5 bases. Trimming removed 3 bases at V and 3 bases at J, with 10 bases between. The CDR3 extends over 13 amino acids. Germline V gene lookup returns CDR1 SGHDT and CDR2 YYEEEE. The CDR3 loop reads CASSSRQGYEQYF. DNA of the CDR3: TGTGCCAGCAGCTCCCGTCAGGGCTACGAGCAGTACTTC.

The chain employs TRBV18 and TRBJ1-5; D ambiguous. Trimming took 1 base from V and 1 from J, leaving 11 bases between them. Germline V gives CDR1 KGHSH, CDR2 LQKENI. The CDR3 runs 16 residues. The CDR3 bases are TGTGCCAGCTCACCACGGGAGATAGGGAGCAATCAGCCCCAGCATTTT. This translates into CASSPREIGSNQPQHF.

The rearrangement joins TRBV7-9 to TRBJ2-1; 8 bases are a match to TRBD2. There are 16 residues in the CDR3. The germline V gene encodes CDR1 SEHNR and CDR2 FQNEAQ (reference sequence). The V gene end was trimmed by 1 base and the J gene end by 7 bases; junction bases not matched to a gene: 9. The CDR3 DNA follows: TGTGCCAGCAGCTTAGAGGGGACTAGGATGTGGAATGAGCAGTTCTTC. Protein: CASSLEGTRMWNEQFF.

The chain joins TRBV23-1 to TRBJ2-4, with D perhaps matching TRBD2 (6 bases). TRBV23-1 falls under the ORF class, with uncertain function. The CDR3 length is 16 residues. Trimming took off 10 bases at V and 0 bases at J, with 19 bases between the two ends. CDR3 amino acids: CATGRFGGEAKNIQYF. CDR3 nucleotide sequence: TGCGCCACCGGTAGGTTTGGAGGGGAAGCCAAAAACATTCAGTACTTC.

This clone was counted only a few times. V gene TRBV6-6 combines with J gene TRBJ1-6; 7 bases are shared with TRBD1. Germline CDR1 MNHNY, CDR2 SVGAGI (reference sequence). The CDR3 sequence is 15 residues long. Trimming took 6 bases from V and 8 from J; bases not matched to a gene: 10. The CDR3: CASSFRDSEDSPLHF. For the CDR3, the DNA is TGTGCCAGCAGCTTCCGGGACAGTGAGGATTCACCCCTCCACTTT.